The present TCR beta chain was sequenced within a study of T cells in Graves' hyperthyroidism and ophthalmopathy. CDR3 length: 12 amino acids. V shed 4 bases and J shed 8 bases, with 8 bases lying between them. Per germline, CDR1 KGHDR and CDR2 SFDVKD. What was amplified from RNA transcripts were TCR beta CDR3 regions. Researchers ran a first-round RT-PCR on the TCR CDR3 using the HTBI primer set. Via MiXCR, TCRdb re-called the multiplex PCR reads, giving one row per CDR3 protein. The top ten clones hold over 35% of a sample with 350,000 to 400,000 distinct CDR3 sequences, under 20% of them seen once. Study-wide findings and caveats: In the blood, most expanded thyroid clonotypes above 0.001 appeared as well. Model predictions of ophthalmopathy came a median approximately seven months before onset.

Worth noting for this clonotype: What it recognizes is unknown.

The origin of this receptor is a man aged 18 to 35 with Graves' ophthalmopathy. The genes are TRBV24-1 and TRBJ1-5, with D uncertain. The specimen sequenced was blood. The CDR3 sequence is CATSETSEPQHF. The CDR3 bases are TGTGCCACCAGTGAGACCTCCGAGCCCCAGCATTTT.